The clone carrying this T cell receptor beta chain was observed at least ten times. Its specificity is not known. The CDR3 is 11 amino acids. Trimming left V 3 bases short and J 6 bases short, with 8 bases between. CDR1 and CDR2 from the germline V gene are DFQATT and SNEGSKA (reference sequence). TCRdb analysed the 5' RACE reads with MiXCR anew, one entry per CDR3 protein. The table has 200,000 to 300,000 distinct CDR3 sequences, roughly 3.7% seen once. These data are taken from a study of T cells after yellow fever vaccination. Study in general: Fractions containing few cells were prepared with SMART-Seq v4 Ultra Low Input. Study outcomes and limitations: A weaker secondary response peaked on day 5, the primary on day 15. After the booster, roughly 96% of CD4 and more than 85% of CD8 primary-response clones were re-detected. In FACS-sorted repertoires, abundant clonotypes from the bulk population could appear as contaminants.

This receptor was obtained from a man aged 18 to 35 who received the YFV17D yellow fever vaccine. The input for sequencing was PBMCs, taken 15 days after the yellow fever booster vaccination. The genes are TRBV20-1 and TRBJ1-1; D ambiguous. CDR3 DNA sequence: TGCAGTGCTAGGGACGGGCCTGAAGCTTTCTTT. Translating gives CSARDGPEAFF.